These T cell receptor beta chains were read from a single sample in a study of cytomegalovirus exposure and HLA in healthy donors. Repertoires were generated with immunoSEQ multiplex PCR, while TCRdb's copy carries only in-frame clones and drops some. The data hold roughly 120,000 clones, with 81% observed a single time. The specimen was PBMCs. The receptors here all came from a woman younger than 45 in good health and CMV-seronegative. The CDR3 runs from the conserved cysteine through the conserved F or W. Fields, in order: D gene, J gene, clone size, V gene, CDR3 protein, CDR3 DNA. D genes are given only for firm matches. Only some rows state a clone size, as once, few, many or a class for expanded clones.

D: .; J: TRBJ1-5; size: .; V: TRBV10-3; CDR3: CAISESFGGFSNQPQHF; DNA: TGTGCCATCAGTGAGTCGTTTGGAGGTTTTAGCAATCAGCCCCAGCATTTT
D: .; J: TRBJ2-5; size: .; V: TRBV20-1; CDR3: CSASQETQYF; DNA: TGCAGTGCTTCCCAGGAGACCCAGTACTTC
D: TRBD1; J: TRBJ1-1; size: .; V: TRBV27; CDR3: CASSLAGQGTNTEAFF; DNA: TGTGCCAGCAGTTTAGCGGGACAGGGAACGAACACTGAAGCTTTCTTT
D: TRBD1; J: TRBJ1-5; size: .; V: TRBV19; CDR3: CASSGGTGGIYQPQHF; DNA: TGTGCCAGTAGTGGGGGGACAGGCGGCATCTATCAGCCCCAGCATTTT
D: .; J: TRBJ1-5; size: .; V: TRBV29-1; CDR3: CSVGGGAGQPQHF; DNA: TGCAGCGTCGGAGGAGGGGCCGGTCAGCCCCAGCATTTT
D: .; J: TRBJ1-1; size: few; V: TRBV6-4; CDR3: CASSDGSKAFF; DNA: TGTGCCAGCAGTGATGGGAGCAAAGCTTTCTTT
D: .; J: TRBJ2-7; size: .; V: TRBV5-1; CDR3: CASSSQGWEQYF; DNA: TGCGCCAGCAGCTCACAGGGATGGGAGCAGTACTTC
D: .; J: TRBJ2-3; size: .; V: TRBV7-9; CDR3: CASSFGWSTDTQYF; DNA: TGTGCCAGCAGCTTCGGGTGGAGCACAGATACGCAGTATTTT
D: TRBD2; J: TRBJ2-1; size: .; V: TRBV12-5; CDR3: CASGLVIGTSGYNEQFF; DNA: TGTGCTAGTGGTTTGGTAATTGGGACTAGCGGTTACAATGAGCAGTTCTTC
D: TRBD1; J: TRBJ1-4; size: .; V: TRBV28; CDR3: CASSFGQGNEKLFF; DNA: TGTGCCAGCAGTTTCGGACAGGGTAATGAAAAACTGTTTTTT
D: TRBD1; J: TRBJ1-2; size: .; V: TRBV9; CDR3: CASSGTDRDLNYGYTF; DNA: TGTGCCAGCAGCGGCACGGACAGGGACCTTAACTATGGCTACACCTTC
D: TRBD1; J: TRBJ1-5; size: .; V: TRBV7-6; CDR3: CASSLEGGGYQPQHF; DNA: TGTGCCAGCAGCTTAGAAGGGGGCGGTTATCAGCCCCAGCATTTT
D: TRBD2; J: TRBJ2-1; size: once; V: TRBV27; CDR3: CASTWGGGFYNEQFF; DNA: TGTGCCAGCACGTGGGGGGGTGGCTTCTACAATGAGCAGTTCTTC
D: TRBD2; J: TRBJ2-1; size: .; V: TRBV28; CDR3: CASILRETSYNEQFF; DNA: TGTGCCAGCATCCTGCGGGAGACCTCCTACAATGAGCAGTTCTTC
D: .; J: TRBJ2-7; size: .; V: TRBV28; CDR3: CASTGGEPNEQYF; DNA: TGTGCCTCAACGGGGGGCGAACCCAACGAGCAGTACTTC
D: TRBD1; J: TRBJ2-1; size: .; V: TRBV28; CDR3: CASRSGTGVGNEQFF; DNA: TGTGCCAGCAGATCCGGGACAGGGGTGGGCAATGAGCAGTTCTTC
D: TRBD1; J: TRBJ2-5; size: .; V: TRBV7-9; CDR3: CASSLVSHRGEETQYF; DNA: TGTGCCAGCAGCTTAGTAAGCCACAGGGGCGAAGAGACCCAGTACTTC
D: .; J: TRBJ2-5; size: .; V: TRBV30; CDR3: CAWELSGSQETQYF; DNA: TGTGCCTGGGAATTAAGCGGGTCACAAGAGACCCAGTACTTC
D: TRBD1; J: TRBJ1-2; size: .; V: TRBV6-1; CDR3: CASSGGTGSANYGYTF; DNA: TGTGCCAGCAGTGGGGGGACAGGGTCAGCTAACTATGGCTACACCTTC
D: .; J: TRBJ2-7; size: .; V: TRBV21-1; CDR3: CASSPDSSYEQYF; DNA: TGTGCCAGCAGCCCGGACTCCTCCTACGAGCAGTACTTC
D: TRBD2; J: TRBJ2-7; size: .; V: TRBV10-3; CDR3: CAISTSGSVPYEQYF; DNA: TGTGCCATCAGTACAAGCGGGAGTGTTCCCTACGAGCAGTACTTC
D: .; J: TRBJ2-7; size: few; V: TRBV5-1; CDR3: CASSLGSGVSEQYF; DNA: TGCGCCAGCAGCTTGGGGTCGGGAGTAAGCGAGCAGTACTTC
D: .; J: TRBJ2-7; size: .; V: TRBV5-1; CDR3: CASSHLEGTYEQYF; DNA: TGCGCCAGCAGCCATCTGGAGGGTACCTACGAGCAGTACTTC
D: .; J: TRBJ1-6; size: .; V: TRBV6-5; CDR3: CASSYGGPKAPLHF; DNA: TGTGCCAGCAGTTACGGAGGGCCCAAGGCACCCCTCCACTTT
D: .; J: TRBJ2-7; size: .; V: TRBV28; CDR3: CASSLPEAGAYEQYF; DNA: TGTGCCAGCAGTTTACCGGAAGCGGGCGCCTACGAGCAGTACTTC
D: TRBD1; J: TRBJ2-3; size: .; V: TRBV4-1; CDR3: CASSQDRDSLGDTQYF; DNA: TGCGCCAGCAGCCAAGATCGGGACAGTCTGGGGGATACGCAGTATTTT
D: .; J: TRBJ2-7; size: few; V: TRBV9; CDR3: CASSPPGSYEQYF; DNA: TGTGCCAGCAGCCCCCCCGGCTCCTACGAGCAGTACTTC
D: TRBD1; J: TRBJ2-7; size: .; V: TRBV27; CDR3: CASSLSTGRSNEQYF; DNA: TGTGCCAGCAGTTTATCGACAGGGCGGTCCAACGAGCAGTACTTC
D: TRBD1; J: TRBJ2-5; size: few; V: TRBV30; CDR3: CAGTGGAGETQYF; DNA: TGTGCCGGAACAGGGGGCGCAGGCGAGACCCAGTACTTC
D: TRBD2; J: TRBJ2-5; size: .; V: TRBV10-3; CDR3: CATGGGVRETQYF; DNA: TGTGCCACGGGGGGGGGCGTACGAGAGACCCAGTACTTC
D: .; J: TRBJ2-1; size: .; V: TRBV18; CDR3: CASSPREENEQFF; DNA: TGTGCCAGCTCACCACGCGAGGAAAATGAGCAGTTCTTC
D: TRBD1; J: TRBJ1-4; size: .; V: TRBV29-1; CDR3: CSVPQGDEKLFF; DNA: TGCAGCGTGCCGCAGGGGGATGAAAAACTGTTTTTT
D: .; J: TRBJ1-5; size: .; V: TRBV30; CDR3: CAWSVPPGPQHF; DNA: TGTGCCTGGAGTGTACCGCCCGGGCCCCAGCATTTT
D: TRBD1; J: TRBJ2-3; size: .; V: TRBV27; CDR3: CASRGQASPSTDTQYF; DNA: TGTGCCAGCAGGGGACAGGCGAGTCCTAGCACAGATACGCAGTATTTT
D: TRBD2; J: TRBJ2-7; size: .; V: TRBV28; CDR3: CASSPSGGDYEQYF; DNA: TGTGCCAGCAGTCCCTCGGGGGGAGACTACGAGCAGTACTTC
D: .; J: TRBJ1-1; size: .; V: TRBV7-3; CDR3: CAGSLTGSPNTEAFF; DNA: TGTGCCGGCAGCTTAACCGGTTCCCCTAACACTGAAGCTTTCTTT
D: TRBD2; J: TRBJ2-5; size: .; V: TRBV18; CDR3: CASSLGLAGKIQETQYF; DNA: TGTGCCAGCTCTCTTGGACTAGCGGGGAAGATTCAAGAGACCCAGTACTTC
D: TRBD2; J: TRBJ2-5; size: .; V: TRBV15; CDR3: CATSRASGVQETQYF; DNA: TGTGCCACCAGCAGGGCTAGCGGGGTCCAAGAGACCCAGTACTTC